The clone carrying this TCR beta chain occurred a few times. The data stem from a study of blood T cell repertoires in COVID-19. For the study at large: Some COVID-19 samples were acute and others convalescent; all came from the United States, Italy and Spain. The cDNA or gDNA used as material had been derived from T cells, B-cell-depleted T cells, or PBMCs.

Per the authors' pipeline: Estimation of nucleated cell counts was performed using reference gene primer amplification. Clones were read by immunoSEQ multiplex PCR, and TCRdb kept only the in-frame ones, dropping some. Clone size and the V and J calls come from that table; the DNA yielded D and trimming. This sample has about 210,000 clones; roughly 86% occur once, and the top ten carry less than 15%. V shed 6 bases and J shed 0 bases, with 11 bases lying between them. The germline V gene has CDR1 KGHSH and CDR2 LQKENI. This CDR3 region has 14 residues. This sequence originates from a woman aged 40 to 49 with acute or convalescent COVID-19. Sequenced: peripheral blood. The chain recombines TRBV18 with TRBJ1-2, with D uncertain. The CDR3: CASSPDRANYGYTF. The CDR3 coding sequence is TGTGCCAGCTCGCCTGATAGAGCTAACTATGGCTACACCTTC.